These 17 T cell receptor beta chains were all obtained from the same sample, sequenced in a study of CD8 T cells in ankylosing spondylitis. General study findings and limits: Blood of patients with ankylosing spondylitis appeared to be characterized by a TCR beta motif of several highly homologous variants.

TCRdb reprocessed the 5' RACE reads with MiXCR, giving one entry per CDR3 protein. This sample carries 300,000 to 400,000 distinct CDR3 sequences, about a fifth of them seen once, and the ten largest clones take about 17%. Antigens of these TCRs are unknown. Material: blood, either unsorted or a sorted T cell fraction (not recorded which). The receptors were sampled from a male donor with ankylosing spondylitis.

This clonotype was counted ten times or more. The CDR3 region has the DNA TGCAGCGTTGTGGGCAGCTCCTACGAGCAGTACTTC. It codes for CSVVGSSYEQYF. The rearrangement links TRBV29-1 to TRBJ2-7, with D unclear. Germline V gene sequence: CDR1 SQVTM, CDR2 ANQGSEA. This CDR3 comprises 12 residues. V was cut by 4 bases and J by 0 bases, with 7 bases left in between.

The J gene is TRBJ2-2, the V gene TRBV14; unclear D gene. Trimming pared 1 base from V and 1 base from J, leaving 16 bases between. The CDR3 has 18 amino acids. CDR1 is SGHDN, CDR2 FVKESK, per germline. Written as DNA, the CDR3 is TGTGCCAGCAGCCAAGTTTATGGGAACTATTGGAACACCGGGGAGCTGTTTTTT. Translation gives CASSQVYGNYWNTGELFF.

This sequence joins TRBV6-1 and TRBJ2-4; D possibly corresponds to TRBD1 (5 bases). V lost 4 bases, J lost 8 bases, and 12 bases lay in between. The length of the CDR3 is 13 residues. The germline V gene has CDR1 MNHNS and CDR2 SASEGT. The CDR3 DNA reads as TGTGCCAGCAGTGCAGGGATTGCGTACATTCAGTACTTC. It encodes CASSAGIAYIQYF.

At least ten counts were recorded for this clonotype. The chain uses TRBV5-1 and TRBJ2-1; TRBD1 is a possible D gene (6 bases). This CDR3 comprises 15 residues. Germline-derived CDR1 and CDR2 are SGHRS and YFSETQ. Trimming removed 5 bases at V and 2 bases at J, with 14 bases between. The CDR3 nucleotides are TGCGCCAGCAGGCCCCCCGGGACACCCTACAATGAGCAGTTCTTC. This translates into CASRPPGTPYNEQFF.

The V and J genes are TRBV29-1 and TRBJ2-7; 8 bases map to TRBD1. J lost 5 bases, V lost 3 bases, and 6 bases had no gene match. The germline V gene has CDR1 SQVTM and CDR2 ANQGSEA. The CDR3 runs to 13 residues. The CDR3 loop reads CSVDRTGSHEQYF. CDR3 nucleotides: TGCAGCGTTGATCGGACAGGGAGCCACGAGCAGTACTTC.

The chain recombines TRBV7-9 with TRBJ2-5; TRBD2 agrees at 7 bases. Trimming removed 1 base from V and 1 base from J; junction bases left unmatched: 9. Germline CDR1 is SEHNR and CDR2 is FQNEAQ (reference sequence). The CDR3 loop spans 17 amino acids. The CDR3 DNA reads TGTGCCAGCAGCTTAGGCGTTTTTCTAGCGGTCCAAGAGACCCAGTACTTC. This translates into CASSLGVFLAVQETQYF.

The chain joins TRBV19 to TRBJ1-2; D ambiguous. Per germline, CDR1 LNHDA and CDR2 SQIVND (reference sequence). The CDR3 contains 14 residues. V shed 6 bases and J shed 7 bases, with 18 bases lying between them. The CDR3 DNA follows: TGTGCCAGTAGAAAGGGAGCGGGCCTTGGTGGCTACACCTTC. This encodes CASRKGAGLGGYTF.

The sample holds a few counts of this clonotype. The CDR3 loop is CSAVDRGRVHNEQFF. The CDR3, as DNA: TGCAGTGCAGTGGACAGGGGGCGGGTACACAATGAGCAGTTCTTC. The chain recombines TRBV20-1 with TRBJ2-1; 11 bases match TRBD1. This CDR3 region has 15 residues. Unmatched junction bases numbered 9, after V lost 6 bases and J lost 5 bases. Germline V gives CDR1 DFQATT, CDR2 SNEGSKA (reference sequence).

The rearrangement joins TRBV7-6 to TRBJ2-3; 8 bases line up with TRBD2. Trimming took 5 bases from V and 2 from J; bases not matched to a gene: 12. This CDR3 has 17 amino acids. CDR1 and CDR2 from the germline V gene are SGHVS and FNYEAQ. The CDR3: CASSPLIAGSYTDTQYF. CDR3 bases: TGTGCCAGCAGCCCGCTAATAGCGGGATCCTACACAGATACGCAGTATTTT. Full variable domain (outside the CDR3, taken from reference TRBV7-6 and TRBJ2-3): GAGVSQSPRYKVTKRGQDVALRCDPISGHVSLYWYRQALGQGPEFLTYFNYEAQQDKSGLPNDRFSAERPEGSISTLTIQRTEQRDSAMYRCASSPLIAGSYTDTQYFGPGTRLTVL.

This clonotype has a handful of counts. The chain uses TRBV7-9 and TRBJ2-1; D remains unclear. Germline CDR1 reads SEHNR; CDR2 reads FQNEAQ (reference sequence). V shed 4 bases and J shed 8 bases, with 15 bases lying between them. The CDR3 loop spans 14 amino acids. The CDR3 DNA follows: TGTGCCAGCAGCTCGTGGACCTTAGACTATGAGCAGTTCTTC. Translating it yields CASSSWTLDYEQFF. Full variable domain (missing parts from reference TRBV7-9 and TRBJ2-1): DTGVSQNPRHKITKRGQNVTFRCDPISEHNRLYWYRQTLGQGPEFLTYFQNEAQLEKSRLLSDRFSAERPKGSFSTLEIQRTEQGDSAMYLCASSSWTLDYEQFFGPGTRLTVL.

This chain connects TRBV6-1 to TRBJ1-1, with TRBD1 identical over 7 bases. Germline V gives CDR1 MNHNS, CDR2 SASEGT. This CDR3 comprises 13 residues. V dropped 6 bases and J dropped 3; count of bases not matched to a gene: 4. The CDR3, as DNA: TGTGCCAGCAGCCGACAGGGCTACACTGAAGCTTTCTTT. It codes for CASSRQGYTEAFF.

V is TRBV7-9 and J is TRBJ2-1, with 9 positions matching TRBD2. Germline V gene sequence: CDR1 SEHNR, CDR2 FQNEAQ (reference sequence). The V segment lost 11 bases and the J segment 0 bases; nucleotides outside the gene matches: 2. The CDR3 extends over 13 amino acids. The CDR3 region is CAAGGNSYNEQFF. CDR3 in DNA: TGTGCCGCGGGGGGGAACTCCTACAATGAGCAGTTCTTC.

The rearrangement uses TRBV9 and TRBJ2-7, with 10 bases lining up with TRBD1. Germline-derived CDR1 and CDR2 are SGDLS and YYNGEE. J lost 4 bases, V lost 0 bases, and 7 bases had no gene match. The CDR3 has 16 amino acids. The CDR3 loop is CASSVAPGQGEYEQYF. The CDR3, as DNA: TGTGCCAGCAGCGTAGCCCCAGGACAGGGGGAATACGAGCAGTACTTC.

The chain carries TRBV5-1 and TRBJ1-6; maybe TRBD1 (6 bases). CDR1 and CDR2 from the germline V gene are SGHRS and YFSETQ. The CDR3 sequence is 15 residues long. Trimming pared 1 base from V and 8 bases from J, leaving 13 bases between. CDR3 loop: CASSLNRARDSPLHF. CDR3 nucleotide sequence: TGCGCCAGCAGCTTGAACAGGGCCCGGGATTCACCCCTCCACTTT.

This clonotype was detected a few times. V usage is TRBV4-2 and J usage is TRBJ2-7; D not certain. The V gene lost 4 bases and the J gene lost 3 bases, with 16 bases spanning the gap. This CDR3 region has 15 residues. Germline values: CDR1 LGHNA, CDR2 YNFKEQ. CDR3 DNA sequence: TGTGCCAGCAGCCCAAGTTTAGTTCGGCTCTACGAGCAGTACTTC. This encodes CASSPSLVRLYEQYF.

The chain employs TRBV6-5 and TRBJ2-7, with unresolved D. Germline CDR1 is MNHEY and CDR2 is SVGAGI. This CDR3 has 13 amino acids. Trimming cost V 3 bases and J 5 bases, with 11 bases left between them. CDR3 nucleotides: TGTGCCAGCAGTTATCGTGCGGTCCACGAGCAGTACTTC. This encodes CASSYRAVHEQYF.

The chain couples TRBV3-1 to TRBJ2-7; 16 bases align to TRBD2. V trimming: 5 bases; J trimming: 6 bases; junction bases outside the gene matches: 13. The CDR3 spans 18 residues. Germline assignment: CDR1 LGHDT and CDR2 YNNKEL (reference sequence). The CDR3, as DNA: TGTGCCAGCAGCTACTTTACGGGACTAGCGGGAGGGCCGATCGAGCAGTACTTC. Its protein product is CASSYFTGLAGGPIEQYF.